A single sample is the source of the 2 T cell receptor beta chains below, sequenced in a study of T cells in Graves' hyperthyroidism and ophthalmopathy (dated by TCRdb to between 2018 and 2021). The protocol used for the library was multiplex PCR. Sequencing was carried out with an Illumina HiSeq 2000. TCR beta CDR3 regions were amplified from RNA transcripts. The TCR CDR3 was subjected to a first round of RT-PCR using the HTBI primer set and the Qiagen OneStep RT-PCR kit. TCRdb passed the public sequencing reads through fastp at Q25 and MiXCR, retaining productive beta sequences. Rows are unified per CDR3 protein, each entry keeping the most common DNA and genes. The sample table contains about 600,000 distinct CDR3 sequences; only one count was recorded for 14% of them. The top ten hold over 6% of the sample. The specimen was blood. These receptors were taken from a woman aged 18-29 years with Graves' ophthalmopathy.

Ten or more counts support this clonotype. V and J are TRBV6-5 and TRBJ1-1; 7 bases are a match to TRBD1. This CDR3 is 14 amino acids long. The junction had 3 bases not matched to a gene; V was cut back by 2 bases and J by 3 bases. CDR1 and CDR2 from the germline V gene are MNHEY and SVGAGI. The CDR3 nucleotides read TGTGCCAGCAGTTACGACAGGGCGGACACTGAAGCTTTCTTT. Its translation is CASSYDRADTEAFF.

The rearrangement uses TRBV4-1 and TRBJ2-7; D unclear. Trimming took off 5 bases at V and 2 bases at J, with 13 bases between the two ends. The germline V gene encodes CDR1 MGHRA and CDR2 YSYEKL. The CDR3 spans 14 residues. CDR3 DNA sequence: TGCGCCAGCAGCTACCCAATGGCCACCTACGAGCAGTACTTC. Translating it yields CASSYPMATYEQYF.